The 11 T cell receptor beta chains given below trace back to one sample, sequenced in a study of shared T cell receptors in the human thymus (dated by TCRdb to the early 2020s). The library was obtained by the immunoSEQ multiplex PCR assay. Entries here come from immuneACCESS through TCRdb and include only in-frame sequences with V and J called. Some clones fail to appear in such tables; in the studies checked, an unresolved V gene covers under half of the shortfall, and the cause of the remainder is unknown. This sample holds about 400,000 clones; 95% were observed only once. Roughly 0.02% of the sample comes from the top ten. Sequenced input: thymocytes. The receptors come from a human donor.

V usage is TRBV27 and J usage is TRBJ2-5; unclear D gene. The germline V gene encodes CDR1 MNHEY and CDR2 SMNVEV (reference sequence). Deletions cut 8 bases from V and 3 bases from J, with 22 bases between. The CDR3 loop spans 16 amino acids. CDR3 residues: CASDNHSQDHEETQYF. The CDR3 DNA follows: TGTGCCAGCGATAATCACTCCCAGGACCACGAAGAGACCCAGTACTTC.

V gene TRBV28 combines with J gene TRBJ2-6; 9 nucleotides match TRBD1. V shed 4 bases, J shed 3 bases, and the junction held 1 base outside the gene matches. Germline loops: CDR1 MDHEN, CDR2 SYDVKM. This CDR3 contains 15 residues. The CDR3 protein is CASSSGQGGANVLTF. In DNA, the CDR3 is TGTGCCAGCAGTTCGGGACAGGGTGGGGCCAACGTCCTGACTTTC.

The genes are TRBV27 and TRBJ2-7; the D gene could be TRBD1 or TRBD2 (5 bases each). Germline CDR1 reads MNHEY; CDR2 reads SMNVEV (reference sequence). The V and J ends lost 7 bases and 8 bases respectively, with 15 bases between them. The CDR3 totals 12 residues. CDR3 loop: CASIGTPWKQYF. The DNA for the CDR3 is TGTGCCAGCATCGGGACCCCGTGGAAGCAGTACTTC.

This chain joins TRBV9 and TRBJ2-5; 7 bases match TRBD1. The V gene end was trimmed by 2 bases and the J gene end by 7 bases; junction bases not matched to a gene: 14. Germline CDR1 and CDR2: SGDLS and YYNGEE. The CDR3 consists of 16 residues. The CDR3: CASSVTGRPYARTQYF. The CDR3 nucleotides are TGTGCCAGCAGCGTGACAGGGCGGCCCTATGCCCGGACCCAGTACTTC.

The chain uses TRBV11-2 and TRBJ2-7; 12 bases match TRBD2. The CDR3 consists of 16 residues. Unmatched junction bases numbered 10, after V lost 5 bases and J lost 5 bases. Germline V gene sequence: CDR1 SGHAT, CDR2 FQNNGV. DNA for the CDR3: TGTGCCAGCAGCCCCCGGACTAGCGGGAATATGCACGAGCAGTACTTC. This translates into CASSPRTSGNMHEQYF.

Here the CDR3 reads CALRSGREETQYF. CDR3 bases: TGTGCTCTTCGTAGCGGGAGAGAGGAGACCCAGTACTTC. The chain uses TRBV30 and TRBJ2-5; the match to TRBD2 covers 9 bases. The CDR3 is 13 residues long. CDR1 is GTSNPN, CDR2 SVGIG, per germline (reference sequence).

The CDR3 protein is CASRTIRGSVTRGSGNQPQHF. CDR3 sequence (DNA): TGTGCCAGCAGAACCATTAGGGGCTCCGTAACGCGGGGCAGCGGCAATCAGCCCCAGCATTTT. The V call is TRBV28, the J call TRBJ1-5; weak D call: TRBD1 (5 bases). CDR3 size: 21 residues. Trimming pared 6 bases from V and 2 bases from J, leaving 32 bases between. Germline lookup yields CDR1 MDHEN and CDR2 SYDVKM.

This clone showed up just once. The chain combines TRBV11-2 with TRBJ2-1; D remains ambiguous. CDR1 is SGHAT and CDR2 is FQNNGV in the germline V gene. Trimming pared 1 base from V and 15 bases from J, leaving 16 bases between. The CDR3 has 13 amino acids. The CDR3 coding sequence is TGTGCCAGCAGCTTAGGGGCCGGTAAGGGTCCGTTCTTC. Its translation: CASSLGAGKGPFF. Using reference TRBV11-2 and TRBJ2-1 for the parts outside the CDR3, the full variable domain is EAGVAQSPRYKIIEKRQSVAFWCNPISGHATLYWYQQILGQGPKLLIQFQNNGVVDDSQLPKDRFSAERLKGVDSTLKIQPAKLEDSAVYLCASSLGAGKGPFFGPGTRLTVL.

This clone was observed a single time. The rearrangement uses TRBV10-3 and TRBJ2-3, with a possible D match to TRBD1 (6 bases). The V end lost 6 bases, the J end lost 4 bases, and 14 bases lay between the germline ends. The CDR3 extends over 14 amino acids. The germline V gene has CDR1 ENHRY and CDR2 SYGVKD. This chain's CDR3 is CAIREQGAADTQYF. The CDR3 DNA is TGTGCCATCAGGGAACAGGGTGCAGCAGATACGCAGTATTTT.

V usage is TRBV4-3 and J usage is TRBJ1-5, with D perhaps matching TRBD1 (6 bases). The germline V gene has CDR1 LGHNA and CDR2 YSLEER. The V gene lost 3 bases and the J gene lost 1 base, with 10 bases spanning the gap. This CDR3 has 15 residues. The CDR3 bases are TGCGCCAGCAGCCACGAAACAGGGAGCAATCAGCCCCAGCATTTT. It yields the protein CASSHETGSNQPQHF.

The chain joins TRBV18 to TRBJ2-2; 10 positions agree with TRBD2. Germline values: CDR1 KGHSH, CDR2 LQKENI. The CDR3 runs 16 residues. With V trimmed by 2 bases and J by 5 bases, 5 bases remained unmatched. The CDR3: CASSPKLAGETGELFF. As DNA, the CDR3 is TGTGCCAGCTCACCAAAGCTAGCGGGAGAAACCGGGGAGCTGTTTTTT.